The 5 T cell receptor beta chains below all came from one sample that was sequenced in a study of blood T cell repertoires in COVID-19. Profiling relied on immunoSEQ multiplex PCR, and the TCRdb table lists in-frame clones only, not all of them. In the table there are approximately 400,000 clones, roughly 91% of which are singletons. What was sequenced was PBMCs or T cells enriched from blood (not recorded which). All receptors come from a woman between 18 and 29 years old who had recovered from COVID-19.

The CDR3 DNA is TGCAACCAGGCCACTAGCGGGGGGCATAGCACCACAGATACGCAGTATTTT. As protein: CNQATSGGHSTTDTQYF. The chain links TRBV29-1 to TRBJ2-3; 12 bases are shared with TRBD2. Germline V lookup: CDR1 SQVTM, CDR2 ANQGSEA. This CDR3 spans 17 amino acids.

The chain uses TRBV18 and TRBJ1-1; D is ambiguous. The V gene's germline CDR1 is KGHSH and CDR2 LQKENI. With 7 bases removed from V and 0 bases from J, the gap between germline ends came to 15 bases. The CDR3 runs to 15 residues. This CDR3 is CASFTSSQLNTEAFF. Here the CDR3 DNA reads TGTGCCAGCTTCACCTCTAGCCAACTGAACACTGAAGCTTTCTTT.

This clone turned up a few times. The CDR3 sequence: CAWSEISTGEQYF. For the CDR3, the DNA is TGTGCCTGGAGTGAGATCAGTACGGGCGAGCAGTACTTC. This rearrangement joins TRBV30 to TRBJ2-7; D remains ambiguous. The CDR3 loop spans 13 amino acids. The germline V and J ends were trimmed by 1 base and 6 bases, with 13 bases remaining between them. Germline values: CDR1 GTSNPN, CDR2 SVGIG (reference sequence).

The V call is TRBV7-2, the J call TRBJ1-3; D not certain. V dropped 5 bases and J dropped 0 bases, with 11 bases sitting between them. The CDR3 covers 15 residues. Germline CDR1 and CDR2: SGHTA and FQGNSA. DNA of the CDR3: TGTGCCAGCAGCCCCCCACGGGGCTCTGGAAACACCATATATTTT. Translating gives CASSPPRGSGNTIYF.

The chain has TRBV19 and TRBJ1-1; 8 nucleotides align to TRBD1. Germline assignment: CDR1 LNHDA and CDR2 SQIVND (reference sequence). This CDR3 is 13 amino acids long. V gave up 3 bases and J gave up 7 bases; unmatched junction bases: 4. The CDR3 nucleotides read TGTGCCAGTAGTATGACAGGGGACGATGAAGCTTTCTTT. It specifies CASSMTGDDEAFF.